A selection of T cell receptor beta chains follows, all from one sample in a study of cytomegalovirus exposure and HLA in healthy donors. Libraries were prepared by immunoSEQ multiplex PCR; TCRdb keeps only in-frame clonotypes and omits some of them. The profile shows some 120,000 clones, 80% of them singletons. The sequenced material came from PBMCs. All receptors derive from a male donor in good health and CMV-seronegative. The CDR3 runs from the conserved cysteine through the conserved F or W. The order of the fields is J gene, V gene, CDR3 protein.

j_gene: TRBJ2-6
v_gene: TRBV5-1
CDR3aa: CASSLDRDRGSGANVLTF

j_gene: TRBJ2-3
v_gene: TRBV9
CDR3aa: CASSVLGTRGEDTQYF

j_gene: TRBJ1-2
v_gene: TRBV10-2
CDR3aa: CASRVTGNYGYTF

j_gene: TRBJ1-2
v_gene: TRBV11-2
CDR3aa: CASSLERVVRVNGYTF

j_gene: TRBJ1-5
v_gene: TRBV6-4
CDR3aa: CASSEVQGSQPQHF

j_gene: TRBJ2-5
v_gene: TRBV5-1
CDR3aa: CASSSWALAGERETQYF

j_gene: TRBJ1-5
v_gene: TRBV4-3
CDR3aa: CASSQGRGYQPQHF

j_gene: TRBJ2-7
v_gene: TRBV5-6
CDR3aa: CASSLGAGVSYEQYF

j_gene: TRBJ2-1
v_gene: TRBV5-4
CDR3aa: CASSFGTLYNEQFF

j_gene: TRBJ2-7
v_gene: TRBV13
CDR3aa: CASSFRGPHWEQYF

j_gene: TRBJ1-6
v_gene: TRBV5-4
CDR3aa: CASSSTGTGRPAPLHF

j_gene: TRBJ2-2
v_gene: TRBV27
CDR3aa: CASSLWDTQPGELFF

j_gene: TRBJ1-5
v_gene: TRBV19
CDR3aa: CASSINYYQPQHF

j_gene: TRBJ2-3
v_gene: TRBV7-6
CDR3aa: CASSLRTASTDTQYF